The source of this T cell receptor beta chain is a study of cytomegalovirus exposure and HLA in healthy donors. General study points: Segments of the TCR beta V type were, in most cases, productive about 87% or about 30% of the time in an earlier analysis.

Researchers ran the PCR with 60 Vbeta and 13 Jbeta primers. Sequencing was performed with immunoSEQ multiplex PCR; in TCRdb, only in-frame clones are kept and a portion is missing. The data hold approximately 200,000 clones, with 70% to 85% observed a single time. This clone was observed a few times. Its matching antigen is unknown. The germline gives CDR1 SGHDN, CDR2 FVKESK. The germline V and J ends were trimmed by 3 bases and 3 bases, with 9 bases remaining between them. The CDR3 is made up of 13 amino acids. The V and J genes are TRBV14 and TRBJ2-7; D not certain. The sequenced sample was PBMCs. This TCR derives from a girl under 10 years old in good health and CMV-seronegative. CDR3 nucleotides: TGTGCCAGCAGCCAGGCTCTTGGCTACGAGCAGTACTTC. This encodes CASSQALGYEQYF.